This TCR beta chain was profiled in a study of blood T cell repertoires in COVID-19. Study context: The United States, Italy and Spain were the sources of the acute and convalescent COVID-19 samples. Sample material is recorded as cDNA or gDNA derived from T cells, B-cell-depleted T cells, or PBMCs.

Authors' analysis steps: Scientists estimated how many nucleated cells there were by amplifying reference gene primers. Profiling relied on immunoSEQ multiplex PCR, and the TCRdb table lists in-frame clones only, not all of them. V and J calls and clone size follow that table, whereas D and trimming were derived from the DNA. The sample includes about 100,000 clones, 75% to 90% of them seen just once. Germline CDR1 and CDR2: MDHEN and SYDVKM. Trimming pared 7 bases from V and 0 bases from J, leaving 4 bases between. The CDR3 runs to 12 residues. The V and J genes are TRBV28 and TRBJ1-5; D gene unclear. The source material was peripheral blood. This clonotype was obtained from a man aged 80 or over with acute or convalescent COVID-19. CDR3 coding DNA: TGTGCCAGCACGGGTAGCAATCAGCCCCAGCATTTT. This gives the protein CASTGSNQPQHF. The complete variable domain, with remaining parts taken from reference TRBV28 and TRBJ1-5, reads DVKVTQSSRYLVKRTGEKVFLECVQDMDHENMFWYRQDPGLGLRLIYFSYDVKMKEKGDIPEGYSVSREKKERFSLILESASTNQTSMYLCASTGSNQPQHFGDGTRLSIL.